What follows is one T cell receptor (beta chain) and its context. Its target is not known. TCRdb re-called the 5' RACE reads with MiXCR, one entry per CDR3 protein. The table has about 280,000 distinct CDR3 sequences, about 19% seen once. The data belong to a study of CD8 T cells in ankylosing spondylitis. CDR1 is LGHDT and CDR2 is YNNKEL in the germline V gene (reference sequence). V lost 6 bases, J lost 7 bases, and 6 bases stayed unmatched. The CDR3 spans 14 residues. Study-level findings and limits: Characteristic, it appeared, of ankylosing spondylitis blood was a TCR beta motif of several highly homologous variants.

The receptor was derived from a male donor with ankylosing spondylitis or in good health (not recorded which). The genes are TRBV3-1 and TRBJ2-4, with 10 bases fitting TRBD2. Sequencing used blood, either unsorted or a sorted T cell fraction (not recorded which). The DNA of the CDR3 is TGTGCCAGCAGTCCTAGCGGGAGAGGGAACATTCAGTACTTC. This codes for CASSPSGRGNIQYF.